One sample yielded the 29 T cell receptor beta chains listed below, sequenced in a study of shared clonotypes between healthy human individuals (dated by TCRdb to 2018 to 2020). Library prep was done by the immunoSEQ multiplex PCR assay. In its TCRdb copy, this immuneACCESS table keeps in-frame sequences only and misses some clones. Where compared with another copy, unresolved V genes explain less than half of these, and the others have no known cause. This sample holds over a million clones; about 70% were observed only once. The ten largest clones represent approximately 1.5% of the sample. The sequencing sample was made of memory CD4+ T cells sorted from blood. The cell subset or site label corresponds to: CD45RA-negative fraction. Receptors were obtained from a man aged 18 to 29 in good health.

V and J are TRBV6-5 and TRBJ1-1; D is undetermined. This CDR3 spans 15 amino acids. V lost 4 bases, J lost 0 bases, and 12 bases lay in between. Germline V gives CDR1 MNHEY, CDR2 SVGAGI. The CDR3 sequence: CASSSMKRMNTEAFF. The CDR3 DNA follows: TGTGCCAGCAGTTCGATGAAGCGAATGAACACTGAAGCTTTCTTT.

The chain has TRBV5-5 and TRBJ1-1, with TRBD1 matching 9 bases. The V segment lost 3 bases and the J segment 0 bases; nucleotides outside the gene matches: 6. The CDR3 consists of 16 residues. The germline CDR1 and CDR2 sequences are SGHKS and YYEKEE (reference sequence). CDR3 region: CASSSKGQGLNTEAFF. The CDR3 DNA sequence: TGTGCCAGCAGCTCGAAGGGACAGGGTTTGAACACTGAAGCTTTCTTT.

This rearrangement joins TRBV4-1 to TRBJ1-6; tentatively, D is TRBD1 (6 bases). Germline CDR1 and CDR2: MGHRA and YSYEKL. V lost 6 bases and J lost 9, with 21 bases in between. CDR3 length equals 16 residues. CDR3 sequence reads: CASSHPIRGDGSPLHF. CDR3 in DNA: TGCGCCAGCAGTCATCCCATCAGGGGTGACGGTTCACCCCTCCACTTT.

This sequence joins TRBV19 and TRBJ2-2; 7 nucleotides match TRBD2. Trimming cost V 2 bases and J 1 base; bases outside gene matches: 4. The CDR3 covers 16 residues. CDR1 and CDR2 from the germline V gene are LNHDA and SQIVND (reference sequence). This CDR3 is CASSILGGGNTGELFF. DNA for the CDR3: TGTGCCAGTAGTATATTGGGCGGGGGGAACACCGGGGAGCTGTTTTTT.

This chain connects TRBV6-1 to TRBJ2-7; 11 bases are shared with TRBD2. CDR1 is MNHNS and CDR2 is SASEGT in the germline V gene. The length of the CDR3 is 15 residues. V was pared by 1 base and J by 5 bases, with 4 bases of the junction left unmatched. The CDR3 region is CASSEVSGGANEQYF. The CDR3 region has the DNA TGTGCCAGCAGTGAAGTTAGCGGGGGGGCGAACGAGCAGTACTTC.

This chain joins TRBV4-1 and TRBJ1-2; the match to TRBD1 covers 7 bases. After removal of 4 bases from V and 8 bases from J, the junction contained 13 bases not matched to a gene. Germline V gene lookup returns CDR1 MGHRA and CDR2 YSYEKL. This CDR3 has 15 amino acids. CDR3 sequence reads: CASSREMTGIPGYTF. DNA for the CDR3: TGCGCCAGCAGCCGAGAAATGACAGGGATTCCAGGCTACACCTTC.

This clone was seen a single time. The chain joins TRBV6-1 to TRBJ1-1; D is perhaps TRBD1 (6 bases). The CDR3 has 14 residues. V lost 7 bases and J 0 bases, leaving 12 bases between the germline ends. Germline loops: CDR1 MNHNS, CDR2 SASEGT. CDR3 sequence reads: CASIPGVMNTEAFF. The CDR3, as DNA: TGTGCCAGCATCCCAGGGGTCATGAACACTGAAGCTTTCTTT.

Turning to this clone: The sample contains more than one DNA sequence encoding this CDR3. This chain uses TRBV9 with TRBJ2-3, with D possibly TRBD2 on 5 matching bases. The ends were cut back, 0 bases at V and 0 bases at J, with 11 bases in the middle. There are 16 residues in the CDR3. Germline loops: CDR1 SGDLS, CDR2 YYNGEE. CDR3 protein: CASSVGASPSTDTQYF. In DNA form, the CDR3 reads TGTGCCAGCAGCGTAGGGGCTAGCCCTAGCACAGATACGCAGTATTTT.

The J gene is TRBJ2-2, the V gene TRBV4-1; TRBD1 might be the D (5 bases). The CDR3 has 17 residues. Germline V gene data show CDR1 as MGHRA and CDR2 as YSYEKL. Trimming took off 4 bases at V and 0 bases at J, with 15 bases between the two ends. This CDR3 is CASSPLNVGANTGELFF. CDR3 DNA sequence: TGCGCCAGCAGCCCTTTGAACGTAGGGGCGAACACCGGGGAGCTGTTTTTT.

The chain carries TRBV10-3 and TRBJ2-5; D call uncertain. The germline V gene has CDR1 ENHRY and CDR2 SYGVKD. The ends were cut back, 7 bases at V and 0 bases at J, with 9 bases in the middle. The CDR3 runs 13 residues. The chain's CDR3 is CAINRNYQETQYF. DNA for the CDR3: TGTGCCATCAATAGGAATTACCAAGAGACCCAGTACTTC.

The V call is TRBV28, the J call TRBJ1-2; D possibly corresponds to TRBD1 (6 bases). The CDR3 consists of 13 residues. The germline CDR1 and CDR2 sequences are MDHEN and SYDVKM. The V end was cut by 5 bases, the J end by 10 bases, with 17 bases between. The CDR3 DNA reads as TGTGCCAGCAGTCAGCAGGGGCCATTGGACTACACCTTC. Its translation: CASSQQGPLDYTF.

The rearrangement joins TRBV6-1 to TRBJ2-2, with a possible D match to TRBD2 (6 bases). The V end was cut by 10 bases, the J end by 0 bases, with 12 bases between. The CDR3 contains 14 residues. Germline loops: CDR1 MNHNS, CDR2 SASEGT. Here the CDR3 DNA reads TGTGCCACGCCGGCGGGGACGAACACCGGGGAGCTGTTTTTT. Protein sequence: CATPAGTNTGELFF.

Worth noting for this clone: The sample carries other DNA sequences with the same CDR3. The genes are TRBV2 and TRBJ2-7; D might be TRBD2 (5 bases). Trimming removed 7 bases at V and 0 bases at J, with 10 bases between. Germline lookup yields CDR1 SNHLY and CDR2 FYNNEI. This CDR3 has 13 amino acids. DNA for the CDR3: TGTGCCAGCAAGGGAGCGGACTCCTACGAGCAGTACTTC. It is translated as CASKGADSYEQYF.

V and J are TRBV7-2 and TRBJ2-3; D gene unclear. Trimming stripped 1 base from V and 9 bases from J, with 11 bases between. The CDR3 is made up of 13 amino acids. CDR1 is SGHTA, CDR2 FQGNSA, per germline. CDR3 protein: CASSLDILGTQYF. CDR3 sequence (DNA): TGTGCCAGCAGCTTAGATATTTTAGGAACGCAGTATTTT.

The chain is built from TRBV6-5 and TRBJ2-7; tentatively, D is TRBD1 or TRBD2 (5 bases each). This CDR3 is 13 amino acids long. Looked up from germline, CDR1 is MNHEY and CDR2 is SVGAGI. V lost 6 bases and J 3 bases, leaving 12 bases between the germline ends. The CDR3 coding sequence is TGTGCCAGCAGATCGGGACCCCTCTACGAGCAGTACTTC. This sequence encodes CASRSGPLYEQYF.

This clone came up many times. CDR3 bases: TGTGCCAGCAGGATACCCGGCTTCGGTGAAAAACTGTTTTTT. It encodes CASRIPGFGEKLFF. The rearrangement joins TRBV2 to TRBJ1-4; no firm D call. V lost 6 bases, J lost 7 bases, and 15 bases lay in between. The V gene's germline CDR1 is SNHLY and CDR2 FYNNEI. There are 14 residues in the CDR3.

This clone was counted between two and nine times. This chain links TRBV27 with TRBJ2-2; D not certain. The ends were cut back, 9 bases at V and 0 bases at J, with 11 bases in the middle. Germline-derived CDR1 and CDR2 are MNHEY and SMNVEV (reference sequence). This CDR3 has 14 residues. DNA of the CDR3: TGTGCCAGTTCAAGACGGACGAACACCGGGGAGCTGTTTTTT. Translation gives CASSRRTNTGELFF.

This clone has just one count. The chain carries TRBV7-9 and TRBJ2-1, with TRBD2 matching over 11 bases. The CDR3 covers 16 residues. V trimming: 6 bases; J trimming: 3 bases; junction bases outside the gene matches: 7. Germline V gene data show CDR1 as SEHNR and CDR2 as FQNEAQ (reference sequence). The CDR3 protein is CASSSQGTSGYNEQFF. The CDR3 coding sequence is TGTGCCAGCAGTTCCCAAGGGACTAGCGGCTACAATGAGCAGTTCTTC.

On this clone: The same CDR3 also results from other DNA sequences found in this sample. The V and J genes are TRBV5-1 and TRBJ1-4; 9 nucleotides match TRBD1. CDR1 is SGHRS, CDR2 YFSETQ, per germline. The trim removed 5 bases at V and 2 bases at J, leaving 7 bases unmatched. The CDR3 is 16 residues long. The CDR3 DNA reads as TGCGCCAGCAGTACCGGGACAGGGAGCACTAATGAAAAACTGTTTTTT. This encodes CASSTGTGSTNEKLFF.

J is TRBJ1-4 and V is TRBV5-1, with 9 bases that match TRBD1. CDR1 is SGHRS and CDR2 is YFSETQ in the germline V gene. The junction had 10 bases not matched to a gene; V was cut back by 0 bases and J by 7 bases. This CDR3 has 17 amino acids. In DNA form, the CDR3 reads TGCGCCAGCAGCTTGGCGGGACAACAGGGGGCGCGTGAAAAACTGTTTTTT. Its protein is CASSLAGQQGAREKLFF. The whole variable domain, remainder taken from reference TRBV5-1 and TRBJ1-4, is KAGVTQTPRYLIKTRGQQVTLSCSPISGHRSVSWYQQTPGQGLQFLFEYFSETQRNKGNFPGRFSGRQFSNSRSEMNVSTLELGDSALYLCASSLAGQQGAREKLFFGSGTQLSVL.

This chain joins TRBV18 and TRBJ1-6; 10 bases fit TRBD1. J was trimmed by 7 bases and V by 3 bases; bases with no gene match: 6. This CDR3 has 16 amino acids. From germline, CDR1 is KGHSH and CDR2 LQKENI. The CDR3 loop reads CASSPGTGVRNSPLHF. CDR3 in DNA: TGTGCCAGCTCACCTGGGACAGGGGTGAGAAATTCACCCCTCCACTTT.

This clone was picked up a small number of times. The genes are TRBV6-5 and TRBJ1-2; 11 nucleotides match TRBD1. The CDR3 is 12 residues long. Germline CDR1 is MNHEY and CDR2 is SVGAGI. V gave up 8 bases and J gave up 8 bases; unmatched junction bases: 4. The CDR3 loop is CASGQGARGYTF. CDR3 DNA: TGTGCCAGCGGACAGGGGGCGCGAGGCTACACCTTC.

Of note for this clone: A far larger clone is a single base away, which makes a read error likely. The CDR3 reads CAIGDTNYGYTF. In DNA form, the CDR3 reads TGTGCCATCGGTGACACTAACTATGGCTACACCTTC. The chain couples TRBV10-3 to TRBJ1-2; D is uncertain. Germline assignment: CDR1 ENHRY and CDR2 SYGVKD. The CDR3 is 12 residues long.

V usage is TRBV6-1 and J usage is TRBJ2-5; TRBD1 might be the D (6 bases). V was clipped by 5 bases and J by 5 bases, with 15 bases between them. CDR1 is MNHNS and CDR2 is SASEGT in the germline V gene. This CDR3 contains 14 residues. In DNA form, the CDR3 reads TGTGCCAGCAGTTCACAGGGATGGGCGGAGACCCAGTACTTC. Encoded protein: CASSSQGWAETQYF.

The CDR3 region has the DNA TGTGCCAGCAGCTTAGGAGAGTACGAGCAGTACTTC. This codes for CASSLGEYEQYF. The V gene is TRBV7-2, the J gene TRBJ2-7; unclear D gene. V dropped 1 base and J dropped 4 bases, with 5 bases sitting between them. Germline CDR1 is SGHTA and CDR2 is FQGNSA. The CDR3 consists of 12 residues.

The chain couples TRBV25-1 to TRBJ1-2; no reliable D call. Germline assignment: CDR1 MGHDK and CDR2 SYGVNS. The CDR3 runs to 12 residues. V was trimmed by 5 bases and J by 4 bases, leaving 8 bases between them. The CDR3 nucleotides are TGTGCCAGCAGTACAGAAATCTATGGCTACACCTTC. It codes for CASSTEIYGYTF.

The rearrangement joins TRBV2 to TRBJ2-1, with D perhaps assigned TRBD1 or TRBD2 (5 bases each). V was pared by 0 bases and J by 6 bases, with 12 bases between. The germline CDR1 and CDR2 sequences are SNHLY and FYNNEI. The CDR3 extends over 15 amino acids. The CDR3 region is CASSEAPWGINEQFF. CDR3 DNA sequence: TGTGCCAGCAGTGAAGCCCCTTGGGGGATCAATGAGCAGTTCTTC.

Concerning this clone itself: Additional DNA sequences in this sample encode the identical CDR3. CDR3 sequence: CASSLEGTGANVLTF. As DNA, the CDR3 is TGCGCCAGCAGCTTGGAAGGTACTGGGGCCAACGTCCTGACTTTC. The chain couples TRBV5-1 to TRBJ2-6; D is undetermined. The length of the CDR3 is 15 residues. V was clipped by 0 bases and J by 2 bases, with 6 bases between them. Germline values: CDR1 SGHRS, CDR2 YFSETQ.

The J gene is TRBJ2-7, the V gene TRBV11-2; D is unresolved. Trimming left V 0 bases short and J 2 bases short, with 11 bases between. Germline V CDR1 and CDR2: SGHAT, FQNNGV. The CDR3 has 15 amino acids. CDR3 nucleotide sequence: TGTGCCAGCAGCTTAGACTCGAGAGCCCCCTACGAGCAGTACTTC. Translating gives CASSLDSRAPYEQYF.